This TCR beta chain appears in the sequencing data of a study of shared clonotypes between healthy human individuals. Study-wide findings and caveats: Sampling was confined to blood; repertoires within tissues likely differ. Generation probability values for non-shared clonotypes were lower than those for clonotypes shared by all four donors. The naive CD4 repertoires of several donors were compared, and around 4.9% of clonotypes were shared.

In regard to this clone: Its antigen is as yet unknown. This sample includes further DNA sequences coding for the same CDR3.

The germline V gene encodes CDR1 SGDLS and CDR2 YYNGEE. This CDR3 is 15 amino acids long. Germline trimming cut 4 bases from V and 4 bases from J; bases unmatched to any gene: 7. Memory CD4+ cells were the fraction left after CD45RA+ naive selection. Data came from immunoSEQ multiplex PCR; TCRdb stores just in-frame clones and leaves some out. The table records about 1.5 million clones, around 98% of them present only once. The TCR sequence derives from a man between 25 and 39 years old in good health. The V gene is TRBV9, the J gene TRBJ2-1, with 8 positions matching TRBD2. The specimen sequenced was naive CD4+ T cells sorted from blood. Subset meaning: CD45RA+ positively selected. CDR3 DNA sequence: TGTGCCAGCAGCTCGGCGGGAGGCCCGTACAATGAGCAGTTCTTC. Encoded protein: CASSSAGGPYNEQFF.